Below, one T cell receptor beta chain is given with its context. Each case's diagnosis was confirmed by two pathologists on H&E. Libraries were prepared by immunoSEQ multiplex PCR; TCRdb keeps only in-frame clonotypes and omits some of them. The data contain thousands of clones, roughly four fifths of them singletons. The sample is drawn from a study of immune evolution from preneoplasia to lung adenocarcinoma. V gave up 0 bases and J gave up 4 bases, with 10 bases separating them. This CDR3 contains 14 residues. Germline V gene sequence: CDR1 SGHRS, CDR2 YFSETQ. V is TRBV5-1 and J is TRBJ1-2; D not certain. Sequencing was carried out using FFPE adjacent normal lung tissue. The clonotype originates from a person aged 70 to 79 with lung adenocarcinoma. The CDR3 loop is CASSLEASGYGYTF. The CDR3 nucleotides read TGCGCCAGCAGCTTGGAGGCCAGTGGCTATGGCTACACCTTC.